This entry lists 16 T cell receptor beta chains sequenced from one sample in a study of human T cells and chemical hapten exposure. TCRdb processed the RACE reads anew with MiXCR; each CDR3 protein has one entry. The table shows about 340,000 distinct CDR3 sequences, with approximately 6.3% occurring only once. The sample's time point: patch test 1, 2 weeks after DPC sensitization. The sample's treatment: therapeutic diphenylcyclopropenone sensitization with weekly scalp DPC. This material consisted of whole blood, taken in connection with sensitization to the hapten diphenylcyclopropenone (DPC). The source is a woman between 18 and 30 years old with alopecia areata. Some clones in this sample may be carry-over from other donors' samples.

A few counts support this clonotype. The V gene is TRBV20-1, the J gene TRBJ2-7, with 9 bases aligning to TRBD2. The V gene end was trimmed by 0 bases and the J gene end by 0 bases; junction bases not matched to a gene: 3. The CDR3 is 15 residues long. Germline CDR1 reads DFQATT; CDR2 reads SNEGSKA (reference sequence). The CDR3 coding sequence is TGCAGTGCTAGAGAGGCTAGCGGGGTCTCCTACGAGCAGTACTTC. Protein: CSAREASGVSYEQYF.

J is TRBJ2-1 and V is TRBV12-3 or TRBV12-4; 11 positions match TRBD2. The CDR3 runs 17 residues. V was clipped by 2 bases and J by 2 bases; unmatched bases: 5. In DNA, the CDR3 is TGTGCCAGCAGTTTATATAGCGGGGGGGCCCCCTACAATGAGCAGTTCTTC. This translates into CASSLYSGGAPYNEQFF.

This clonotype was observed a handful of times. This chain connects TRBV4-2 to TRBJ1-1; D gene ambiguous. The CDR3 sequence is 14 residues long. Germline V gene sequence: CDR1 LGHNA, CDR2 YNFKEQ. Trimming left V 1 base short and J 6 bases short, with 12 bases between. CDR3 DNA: TGTGCCAGCAGCCAAGGATCCGGCGGGGCTGAAGCTTTCTTT. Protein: CASSQGSGGAEAFF.

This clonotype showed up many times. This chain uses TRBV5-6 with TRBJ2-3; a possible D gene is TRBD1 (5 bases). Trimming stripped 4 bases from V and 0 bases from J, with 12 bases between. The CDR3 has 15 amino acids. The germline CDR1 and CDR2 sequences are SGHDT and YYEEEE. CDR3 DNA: TGTGCCAGCAGCCCCCGGACAAGGAGCACAGATACGCAGTATTTT. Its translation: CASSPRTRSTDTQYF.

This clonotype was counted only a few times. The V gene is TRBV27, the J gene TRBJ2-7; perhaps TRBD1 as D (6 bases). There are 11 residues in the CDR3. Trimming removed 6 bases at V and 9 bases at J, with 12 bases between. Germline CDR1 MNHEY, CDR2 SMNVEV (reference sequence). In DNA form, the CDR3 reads TGTGCCAGCAGGGGGGCCGAGGGGCAGTACTTC. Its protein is CASRGAEGQYF.

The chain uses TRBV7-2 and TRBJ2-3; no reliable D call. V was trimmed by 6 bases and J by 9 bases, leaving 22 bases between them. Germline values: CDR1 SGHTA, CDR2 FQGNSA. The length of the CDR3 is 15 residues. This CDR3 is CASRLSSNRQDTQYF. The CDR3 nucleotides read TGTGCCAGCAGATTGTCATCGAACCGTCAAGACACGCAGTATTTT.

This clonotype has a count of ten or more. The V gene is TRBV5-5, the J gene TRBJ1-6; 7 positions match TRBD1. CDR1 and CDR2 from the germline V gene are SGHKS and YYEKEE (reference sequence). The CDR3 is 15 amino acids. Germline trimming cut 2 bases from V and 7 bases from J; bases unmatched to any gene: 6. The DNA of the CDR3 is TGTGCCAGCAGCTTCCAAGGGACAGAAAATTCACCCCTCCACTTT. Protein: CASSFQGTENSPLHF.

This CDR3 reads CASTRQGLDTEAFF. In DNA, the CDR3 is TGCGCCAGCACGCGACAGGGCCTTGACACTGAAGCTTTCTTT. The chain recombines TRBV5-1 with TRBJ1-1, with 7 bases fitting TRBD1. J lost 3 bases, V lost 6 bases, and 8 bases had no gene match. CDR3 length: 14 residues. The germline V gene encodes CDR1 SGHRS and CDR2 YFSETQ. Complete variable domain (other parts from reference TRBV5-1 and TRBJ1-1): KAGVTQTPRYLIKTRGQQVTLSCSPISGHRSVSWYQQTPGQGLQFLFEYFSETQRNKGNFPGRFSGRQFSNSRSEMNVSTLELGDSALYLCASTRQGLDTEAFFGQGTRLTVV.

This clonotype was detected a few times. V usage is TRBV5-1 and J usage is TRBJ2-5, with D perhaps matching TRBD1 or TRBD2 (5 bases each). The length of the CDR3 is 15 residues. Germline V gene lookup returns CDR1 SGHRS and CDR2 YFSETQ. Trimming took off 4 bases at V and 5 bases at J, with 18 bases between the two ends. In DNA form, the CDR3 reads TGCGCCAGCAGCCCCGGGACCTCCCTCGGGGAGACCCAGTACTTC. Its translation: CASSPGTSLGETQYF.

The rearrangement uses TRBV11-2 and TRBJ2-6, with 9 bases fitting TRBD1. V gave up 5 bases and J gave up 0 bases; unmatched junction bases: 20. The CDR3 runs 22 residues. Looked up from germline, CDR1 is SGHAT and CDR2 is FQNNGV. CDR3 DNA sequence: TGTGCCAGCAGCACACCTACACAGGGGGGACAGGGCCGATCCTCTGGGGCCAACGTCCTGACTTTC. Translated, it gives CASSTPTQGGQGRSSGANVLTF. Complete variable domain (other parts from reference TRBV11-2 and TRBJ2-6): EAGVAQSPRYKIIEKRQSVAFWCNPISGHATLYWYQQILGQGPKLLIQFQNNGVVDDSQLPKDRFSAERLKGVDSTLKIQPAKLEDSAVYLCASSTPTQGGQGRSSGANVLTFGAGSRLTVL.

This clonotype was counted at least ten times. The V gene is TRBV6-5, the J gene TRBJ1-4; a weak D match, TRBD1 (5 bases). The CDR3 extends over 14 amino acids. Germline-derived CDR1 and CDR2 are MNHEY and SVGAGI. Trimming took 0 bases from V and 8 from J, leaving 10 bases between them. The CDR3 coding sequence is TGTGCCAGCAGTTACTCGCAGGGCGGAGAAAAACTGTTTTTT. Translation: CASSYSQGGEKLFF.

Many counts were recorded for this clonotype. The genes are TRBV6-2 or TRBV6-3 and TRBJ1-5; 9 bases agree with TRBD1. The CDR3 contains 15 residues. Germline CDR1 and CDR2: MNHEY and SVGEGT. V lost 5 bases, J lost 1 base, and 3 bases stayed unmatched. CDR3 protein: CASSPGTGSNQPQHF. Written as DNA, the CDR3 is TGTGCCAGCAGTCCCGGGACAGGGAGCAATCAGCCCCAGCATTTT.

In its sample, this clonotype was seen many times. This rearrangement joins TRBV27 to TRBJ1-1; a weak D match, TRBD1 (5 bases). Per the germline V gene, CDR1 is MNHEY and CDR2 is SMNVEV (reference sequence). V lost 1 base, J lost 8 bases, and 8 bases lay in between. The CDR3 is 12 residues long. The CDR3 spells CASSLWGSEAFF. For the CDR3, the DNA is TGTGCCAGCAGTTTATGGGGCAGCGAAGCTTTCTTT.

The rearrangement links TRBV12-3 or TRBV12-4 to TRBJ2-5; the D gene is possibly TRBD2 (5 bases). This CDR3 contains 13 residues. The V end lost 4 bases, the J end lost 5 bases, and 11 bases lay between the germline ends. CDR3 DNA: TGTGCCAGCAGTTGGTCTCGAGGGGAGACCCAGTACTTC. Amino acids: CASSWSRGETQYF.

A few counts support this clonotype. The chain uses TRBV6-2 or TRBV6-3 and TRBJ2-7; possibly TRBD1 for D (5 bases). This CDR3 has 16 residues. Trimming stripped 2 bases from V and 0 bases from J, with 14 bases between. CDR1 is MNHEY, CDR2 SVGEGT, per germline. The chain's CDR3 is CASSYPDSHRSYEQYF. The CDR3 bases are TGTGCCAGCAGTTACCCCGACAGTCACCGCTCCTACGAGCAGTACTTC.

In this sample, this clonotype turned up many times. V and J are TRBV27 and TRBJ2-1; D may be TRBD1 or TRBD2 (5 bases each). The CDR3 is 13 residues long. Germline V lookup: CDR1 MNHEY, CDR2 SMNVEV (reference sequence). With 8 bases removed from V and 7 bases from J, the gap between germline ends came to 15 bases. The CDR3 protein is CASQFLGENEQFF. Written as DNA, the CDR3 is TGTGCCAGCCAATTCTTAGGGGAGAATGAGCAGTTCTTC.